These 15 T cell receptor beta chains share one sample of origin, sequenced in a study of blood T cell repertoires in COVID-19. Profiled with immunoSEQ multiplex PCR; TCRdb holds only in-frame clones, not every one. The table has approximately 440,000 clones, roughly 88% seen once. Sample: PBMCs or T cells enriched from blood (not recorded which). Every receptor here comes from a man younger than 35 who had recovered from COVID-19.

J is TRBJ1-5 and V is TRBV12-3 or TRBV12-4; TRBD1 matches 8 bases. CDR3 length: 13 amino acids. The V and J ends lost 7 bases and 10 bases, in that order; junction bases with no gene match: 9. The CDR3 here is CASTLGQVGPQHF. In DNA, the CDR3 is TGTGCCAGCACGCTGGGACAGGTAGGACCCCAGCATTTT.

V and J are TRBV6-5 and TRBJ2-3, with 8 bases matching TRBD2. This CDR3 spans 16 amino acids. Looked up from germline, CDR1 is MNHEY and CDR2 is SVGAGI. With 0 bases clipped from V and 2 bases from J, the junction kept 4 bases outside the gene matches. CDR3 nucleotides: TGTGCCAGCAGTTACTCGAAAGCGGGGGACACAGATACGCAGTATTTT. It yields the protein CASSYSKAGDTDTQYF.

The CDR3 sequence is CASSPDRGGLYGYTF. CDR3 coding DNA: TGTGCCAGCAGTCCAGACAGGGGGGGACTCTATGGCTACACCTTC. The gene calls are TRBV14 and TRBJ1-2; TRBD1 matches 9 bases. CDR1 is SGHDN, CDR2 FVKESK, per germline. This CDR3 comprises 15 residues. Unmatched junction bases numbered 9, after V lost 6 bases and J lost 4 bases.

The V call is TRBV27, the J call TRBJ2-5; D is uncertain. The germline V gene has CDR1 MNHEY and CDR2 SMNVEV (reference sequence). This CDR3 spans 11 amino acids. Trimming left V 4 bases short and J 3 bases short, with 3 bases between. Here the CDR3 reads CASSSKETQYF. CDR3 nucleotide sequence: TGTGCCAGCAGTTCAAAAGAGACCCAGTACTTC.

The chain's CDR3 is CASSLSGTGELFF. The CDR3 DNA reads as TGTGCCAGCAGTCTTAGCGGGACCGGGGAGCTGTTTTTT. The chain uses TRBV6-5 and TRBJ2-2; 7 bases match TRBD2. V lost 5 bases and J lost 5; bases outside the gene matches: 2. CDR1 and CDR2 (germline): MNHEY, SVGAGI. The CDR3 consists of 13 residues.

The chain recombines TRBV28 with TRBJ1-2; D is unresolved. V lost 6 bases and J 0 bases, leaving 8 bases between the germline ends. Germline lookup yields CDR1 MDHEN and CDR2 SYDVKM. The CDR3 covers 13 residues. The CDR3 loop is CASRATANYGYTF. The CDR3 DNA sequence: TGTGCCAGCAGGGCGACTGCTAACTATGGCTACACCTTC.

The rearrangement joins TRBV25-1 to TRBJ1-6, with 10 bases fitting TRBD1. V shed 4 bases and J 10 bases; nucleotides not matched to a gene: 7. Germline values: CDR1 MGHDK, CDR2 SYGVNS. The CDR3 sequence is 15 residues long. The CDR3 sequence: CASSVTGTGASPLHF. CDR3 nucleotide sequence: TGTGCCAGCAGTGTTACCGGGACAGGGGCCTCACCCCTCCACTTT.

The chain recombines TRBV28 with TRBJ1-4, with D possibly TRBD1 on 6 matching bases. The CDR3 runs to 14 residues. The germline CDR1 and CDR2 sequences are MDHEN and SYDVKM. The V end lost 3 bases, the J end lost 7 bases, and 12 bases lay between the germline ends. CDR3 bases: TGTGCCAGCAGTTTTAACAGGGCCGGTGAAAAACTGTTTTTT. Its protein is CASSFNRAGEKLFF. The whole variable domain, filled in from reference TRBV28 and TRBJ1-4, reads DVKVTQSSRYLVKRTGEKVFLECVQDMDHENMFWYRQDPGLGLRLIYFSYDVKMKEKGDIPEGYSVSREKKERFSLILESASTNQTSMYLCASSFNRAGEKLFFGSGTQLSVL.

The chain combines TRBV6-5 with TRBJ1-4, with D perhaps TRBD1 (6 bases). V lost 4 bases to trimming and J lost 6 bases, with 9 bases between them. The germline CDR1 and CDR2 sequences are MNHEY and SVGAGI. CDR3 length: 13 amino acids. The CDR3 coding sequence is TGTGCCAGCAGTTCTTACAGGGATGAAAAACTGTTTTTT. Its translation is CASSSYRDEKLFF.

The genes are TRBV5-1 and TRBJ2-1; D perhaps matches TRBD1 (6 bases). V lost 4 bases and J lost 4, with 15 bases in between. The CDR3 consists of 15 residues. Germline values: CDR1 SGHRS, CDR2 YFSETQ. In DNA form, the CDR3 reads TGCGCCAGCAGCGGGGACGGGACACATTACAATGAGCAGTTCTTC. Translating it yields CASSGDGTHYNEQFF.

In DNA, the CDR3 is TGTGCCACCAGGAAGACAGGTCTCTCTAACTATGGCTACACCTTC. Amino acid sequence: CATRKTGLSNYGYTF. This sequence joins TRBV15 and TRBJ1-2; TRBD1 might be the D (6 bases). Trimming removed 6 bases from V and 0 bases from J, with 14 bases in between. The CDR3 is 15 residues long. Germline-derived CDR1 and CDR2 are LNHNV and YYDKDF (reference sequence).

This clone was recorded only once. The chain recombines TRBV28 with TRBJ1-6; 9 bases are a match to TRBD1. This CDR3 spans 16 amino acids. CDR1 and CDR2 (germline): MDHEN, SYDVKM. Trimming took 5 bases from V and 7 from J; bases not matched to a gene: 9. The CDR3: CASSLRSTGGNSPLHF. The CDR3 DNA reads TGTGCCAGCAGTCTCCGTTCGACAGGGGGAAATTCACCCCTCCACTTT.

V and J are TRBV2 and TRBJ2-1, with D unresolved. The CDR3 sequence is 13 residues long. Germline assignment: CDR1 SNHLY and CDR2 FYNNEI. V dropped 4 bases and J dropped 4 bases, with 8 bases sitting between them. CDR3 nucleotides: TGTGCCAGCAGTGTGAGTCTTTACAATGAGCAGTTCTTC. It translates to CASSVSLYNEQFF.

There are a few counts of this clone. The chain couples TRBV7-8 to TRBJ1-3; perhaps TRBD1 as D (6 bases). Germline V CDR1 and CDR2: SGHVS, FQNEAQ. This CDR3 has 16 amino acids. Trimming shortened V by 5 bases and J by 2 bases, and 16 bases separated the two germline ends. The CDR3 loop is CASSPWGGLTGNTIYF. The CDR3 coding sequence is TGTGCCAGCAGCCCATGGGGGGGGCTTACTGGAAACACCATATATTTT.

This clone was seen only a few times. The chain uses TRBV2 and TRBJ1-2; D is possibly TRBD1 (5 bases). The CDR3 covers 13 residues. V was cut by 8 bases and J by 5 bases, with 15 bases left in between. The germline V gene encodes CDR1 SNHLY and CDR2 FYNNEI. CDR3 sequence reads: CASSGWGEYGYTF. For the CDR3, the DNA is TGTGCCAGCTCCGGCTGGGGGGAATATGGCTACACCTTC.